This is a list of T cell receptor beta chains from one sample in a study of identical twins. TCRdb used MiXCR to reprocess the 5' RACE reads, holding one entry per CDR3 protein. The sample contains 350,000 to 400,000 distinct CDR3 sequences, 9% to 10% of which appear only once. Source material: naive T cells sorted from blood. These receptors all come from a woman aged 50 to 60 in good health. Both conserved end residues are trimmed from each CDR3. The order of the fields is CDR3 length, V gene, J gene, CDR3 protein.

length: 13; V: TRBV20-1; J: TRBJ2-5; CDR3: SAEPTSGRSETQY
length: 11; V: TRBV11-2; J: TRBJ1-5; CDR3: ASSLGSTDPEH
length: 12; V: TRBV6-5; J: TRBJ2-2; CDR3: AGRSYVDTGELF
length: 9; V: TRBV3-1; J: TRBJ1-2; CDR3: ASSQSFLWS
length: 10; V: TRBV5-1; J: TRBJ1-1; CDR3: ASSLEPSEAF
length: 17; V: TRBV9; J: TRBJ2-1; CDR3: ASSVGTSGSKISYNEQF
length: 9; V: TRBV11-2; J: TRBJ2-1; CDR3: ASSHSYEQF
length: 12; V: TRBV6-6; J: TRBJ2-2; CDR3: ASSRLAQEGELF
length: 12; V: TRBV7-2; J: TRBJ2-7; CDR3: ASSDGAVPYEQY
length: 14; V: TRBV7-2; J: TRBJ2-7; CDR3: ASSQTGGRTTYEQY
length: 13; V: TRBV4-1; J: TRBJ2-7; CDR3: ASSVSRVSIYEQY
length: 9; V: TRBV6-2/TRBV6-3; J: TRBJ1-1; CDR3: AVIRDTEAF
length: 12; V: TRBV5-5; J: TRBJ1-2; CDR3: ASSGTVLGYGYT
length: 11; V: TRBV7-9; J: TRBJ2-1; CDR3: ASILTGRDEQF
length: 11; V: TRBV7-9; J: TRBJ2-7; CDR3: ASSGPGQYEQY
length: 13; V: TRBV7-2; J: TRBJ2-5; CDR3: ASSLEAGGLETQY
length: 14; V: TRBV11-2; J: TRBJ2-3; CDR3: ASSSHGGGYTYTQY
length: 12; V: TRBV20-1; J: TRBJ2-3; CDR3: SAPDRASTDTQY
length: 12; V: TRBV5-1; J: TRBJ1-1; CDR3: ASSFREVNTEAF
length: 10; V: TRBV12-3/TRBV12-4; J: TRBJ2-7; CDR3: ASSPGQNEQY
length: 14; V: TRBV5-1; J: TRBJ2-1; CDR3: ASSSLGLAGGGEQF
length: 12; V: TRBV20-1; J: TRBJ1-3; CDR3: SAVAKLTGNTIY
length: 11; V: TRBV6-1; J: TRBJ2-5; CDR3: ASSEQQGDTQY
length: 14; V: TRBV12-3/TRBV12-4; J: TRBJ2-3; CDR3: ASRLWTGGNTDTQY
length: 11; V: TRBV29-1; J: TRBJ2-7; CDR3: SVEPGQGFAQY
length: 15; V: TRBV5-6; J: TRBJ2-4; CDR3: ASSLAGQPLAKNIQY
length: 13; V: TRBV29-1; J: TRBJ1-1; CDR3: SVDGQDSGNTEAF
length: 14; V: TRBV5-1; J: TRBJ2-3; CDR3: ASSLPTGPSTDTQY
length: 12; V: TRBV6-5; J: TRBJ2-2; CDR3: ASSPGDLRGKLF
length: 10; V: TRBV20-1; J: TRBJ2-5; CDR3: SASSLQETQY
length: 13; V: TRBV12-3/TRBV12-4; J: TRBJ2-6; CDR3: ASSFPGSGANVLT
length: 13; V: TRBV4-1; J: TRBJ1-5; CDR3: ASGGRGDSNQPQH
length: 11; V: TRBV20-1; J: TRBJ2-7; CDR3: SAPTQNPYQQY
length: 12; V: TRBV5-1; J: TRBJ2-1; CDR3: ASSSGKGLNEQF
length: 12; V: TRBV9; J: TRBJ2-1; CDR3: ASSVEGLANEQF
length: 13; V: TRBV5-1; J: TRBJ2-3; CDR3: TSSLDGTDTDTQY
length: 13; V: TRBV28; J: TRBJ2-5; CDR3: ASSSQSERQETQY
length: 13; V: TRBV14; J: TRBJ2-7; CDR3: ASRQTTGNTYEQY
length: 14; V: TRBV3-1; J: TRBJ2-7; CDR3: ASSSIPGTSVYEQY
length: 15; V: TRBV11-2; J: TRBJ2-1; CDR3: ASSRNTAGVRGNEQF
length: 17; V: TRBV3-1; J: TRBJ1-1; CDR3: ASSQDWRDRGWGNTEAF
length: 13; V: TRBV5-1; J: TRBJ2-5; CDR3: ASSPRDRISETQY
length: 11; V: TRBV5-1; J: TRBJ1-1; CDR3: ASSLKGSAEAF
length: 14; V: TRBV3-1; J: TRBJ2-2; CDR3: ASSQTAGANTGELF
length: 12; V: TRBV11-2; J: TRBJ1-1; CDR3: ASSYHRVGTEAF
length: 13; V: TRBV28; J: TRBJ2-3; CDR3: ASSRGGGRTDTQY
length: 11; V: TRBV12-3/TRBV12-4; J: TRBJ1-5; CDR3: ASSTGGGQPQH
length: 10; V: TRBV7-8; J: TRBJ2-3; CDR3: TSGRAPDTQY
length: 13; V: TRBV15; J: TRBJ2-3; CDR3: ATSRFNPSTDTQY
length: 12; V: TRBV12-3/TRBV12-4; J: TRBJ2-1; CDR3: ASTRGTPGNEQF
length: 12; V: TRBV5-6; J: TRBJ2-7; CDR3: ASSSWTGLVEQY
length: 12; V: TRBV27; J: TRBJ1-1; CDR3: ASVLLGGRAEAF
length: 12; V: TRBV12-3/TRBV12-4; J: TRBJ1-5; CDR3: ASSSRGGDQPQH
length: 13; V: TRBV7-8; J: TRBJ1-1; CDR3: ASSPYQTGATEAF
length: 15; V: TRBV15; J: TRBJ2-2; CDR3: ATSREPAGGHDGELF
length: 13; V: TRBV6-1; J: TRBJ2-1; CDR3: ASSEDPGFMDEQF